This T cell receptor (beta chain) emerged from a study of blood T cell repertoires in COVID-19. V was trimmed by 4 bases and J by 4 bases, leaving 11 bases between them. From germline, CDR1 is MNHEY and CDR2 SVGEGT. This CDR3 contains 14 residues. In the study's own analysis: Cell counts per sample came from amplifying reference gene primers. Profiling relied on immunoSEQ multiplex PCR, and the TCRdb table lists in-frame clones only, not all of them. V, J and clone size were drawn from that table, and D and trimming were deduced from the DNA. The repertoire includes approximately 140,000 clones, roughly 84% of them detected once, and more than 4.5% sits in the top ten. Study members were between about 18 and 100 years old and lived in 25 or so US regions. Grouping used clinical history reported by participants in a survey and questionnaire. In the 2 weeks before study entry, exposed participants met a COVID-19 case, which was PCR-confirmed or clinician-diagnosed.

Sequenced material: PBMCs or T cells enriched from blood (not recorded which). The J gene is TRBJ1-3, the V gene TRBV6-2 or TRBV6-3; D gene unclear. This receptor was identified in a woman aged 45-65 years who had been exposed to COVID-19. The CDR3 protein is CASSLWGVGNTIYF. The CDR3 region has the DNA TGTGCCAGCAGTTTGTGGGGAGTCGGAAACACCATATATTTT.